This T cell receptor beta chain appears in the sequencing data of a study of blood T cell repertoires in COVID-19. TCRdb's copy holds only in-frame clones and misses some; the assay was immunoSEQ multiplex PCR. The top ten clones hold around 16% of a sample with 60,000 to 65,000 clones, less than 90% of them seen once. V dropped 1 base and J dropped 7; count of bases not matched to a gene: 3. Per germline, CDR1 SNHLY and CDR2 FYNNEI. This CDR3 has 15 amino acids. The sample taken for sequencing was peripheral blood. This TCR was sampled from a man in his fifties or sixties with COVID-19, enrolled during active disease. This chain links TRBV2 with TRBJ2-2; TRBD1 matches 10 bases. CDR3 in amino acids: CASSEGDRGDGELFF. In DNA form, the CDR3 reads TGTGCCAGCAGTGAAGGGGACAGGGGTGACGGGGAGCTGTTTTTT.